The text below deals with one TCR beta chain. V was pared by 0 bases and J by 3 bases, with 2 bases of the junction left unmatched. Germline V CDR1 and CDR2: LGHNA, YNFKEQ. The CDR3 is 15 residues long. TCRdb reprocessed the RT-PCR reads via MiXCR and lists one record per CDR3 protein. The repertoire holds around 700,000 distinct CDR3 sequences, 14% seen once, with 3.6% in the top ten. This sequence originates from a female donor in good health, serving as a healthy control. The material sequenced was memory CD4+ T cells from blood. This chain connects TRBV4-2 to TRBJ2-1, with TRBD1 matching over 7 bases. CDR3 bases: TGTGCCAGCAGCCAAGATGGGACAGACTACAATGAGCAGTTCTTC. It codes for CASSQDGTDYNEQFF.